One and the same sample provided the 8 T cell receptor beta chains below, sequenced in a study of early T cells in non-severe SARS-CoV-2 infection. Via MiXCR, TCRdb re-called the 5' RACE reads, giving one row per CDR3 protein. The sample carries some 30,000 distinct CDR3 sequences, under 6.5% recorded once. The sample was whole blood. The source of these receptors is an adult who was a healthcare worker with PCR-confirmed SARS-CoV-2 infection or an uninfected control (not recorded which).

This clonotype showed up many times. CDR3 bases: TGTGCCAGCTCACCACAGGCAGGGAGGTACGAGCAGTACTTC. This gives the protein CASSPQAGRYEQYF. The gene calls are TRBV18 and TRBJ2-7; perhaps TRBD2 as D (6 bases). Germline assignment: CDR1 KGHSH and CDR2 LQKENI. The CDR3 runs 14 residues. Trimming pared 1 base from V and 4 bases from J, leaving 11 bases between.

This clonotype was seen at least ten times. The chain carries TRBV4-1 and TRBJ1-6; no definite D call. V shed 1 base and J shed 10 bases, with 14 bases lying between them. The CDR3 has 15 residues. Germline loops: CDR1 MGHRA, CDR2 YSYEKL. The CDR3 is CASSQVVGGRSPLHF. The CDR3 DNA follows: TGCGCCAGCAGCCAAGTTGTGGGAGGGCGATCACCCCTCCACTTT.

In this sample, this clonotype turned up many times. The genes are TRBV7-6 and TRBJ2-3; 14 bases fit TRBD2. J lost 7 bases, V lost 5 bases, and 5 bases had no gene match. CDR3 length equals 15 residues. Per germline, CDR1 SGHVS and CDR2 FNYEAQ. The CDR3 coding sequence is TGTGCCAGCAGCCGGACTAGCGGGGGGTGGAATACGCAGTATTTT. Its translation is CASSRTSGGWNTQYF.

There are many counts of this clonotype. V and J are TRBV7-2 and TRBJ2-2; no clear D gene. Trimming shortened V by 0 bases and J by 1 base, and 3 bases separated the two germline ends. There are 14 residues in the CDR3. Germline values: CDR1 SGHTA, CDR2 FQGNSA. The CDR3 here is CASSLAMNTGELFF. The DNA of the CDR3 is TGTGCCAGCAGCTTAGCGATGAACACCGGGGAGCTGTTTTTT.

This clonotype was recorded at least ten times. V and J are TRBV29-1 and TRBJ1-5; D call uncertain. This CDR3 comprises 14 residues. The germline V gene has CDR1 SQVTM and CDR2 ANQGSEA. V was clipped by 4 bases and J by 0 bases, with 10 bases between them. The DNA for the CDR3 is TGCAGCGTTGCCGGCACCAATAGCAATCAGCCCCAGCATTTT. Protein sequence: CSVAGTNSNQPQHF.

As concerns this clonotype: A read error may explain this, as a much larger clone is one base away. The chain carries TRBV11-2 and TRBJ2-1, with a possible D match to TRBD2 (6 bases). From germline, CDR1 is SGHAT and CDR2 FQNNGV. V dropped 1 base and J dropped 1 base, with 8 bases sitting between them. The CDR3 contains 15 residues. CDR3 residues: CASSLVSGSYNEQFF. The CDR3 region has the DNA TGTGCCAGCAGCTTAGTGAGCGGGTCCTACAATGAGCAGTTCTTC.

This clonotype occurred many times. The chain joins TRBV10-3 to TRBJ2-5; possible D gene TRBD1, 6 bases. This CDR3 contains 13 residues. Trimming removed 8 bases from V and 1 base from J, with 11 bases in between. Germline V CDR1 and CDR2: ENHRY, SYGVKD. The CDR3 DNA reads TGTGCCATCGGAACAGGGATCCAAGAGACCCAGTACTTC. Residues: CAIGTGIQETQYF.

The sample holds many counts of this clonotype. The chain uses TRBV28 and TRBJ2-1, with D possibly called TRBD1 or TRBD2 (5 bases each). Trimming removed 2 bases at V and 7 bases at J, with 15 bases between. Germline lookup yields CDR1 MDHEN and CDR2 SYDVKM. This CDR3 region has 15 residues. CDR3 bases: TGTGCCAGCAGTTTAGCCCGGGGACCTTTTAATGAGCAGTTCTTC. It specifies CASSLARGPFNEQFF.